The 13 T cell receptor beta chains reported below all come from one sample, sequenced in a study of human T cells and chemical hapten exposure. A single record per CDR3 protein comes from TCRdb applying MiXCR to the RACE reads. This repertoire shows 350,000 to 400,000 distinct CDR3 sequences, around 5.5% found once; its top ten account for 2.5% to 3%. Regarding time point: pre-sensitization, week 0. The treatment was: therapeutic diphenylcyclopropenone sensitization with weekly scalp DPC. The material was whole blood, obtained in connection with sensitization to the hapten diphenylcyclopropenone (DPC). Receptor source: a woman in her forties or fifties with alopecia areata. Some clones in this sample may be carry-over from other donors' samples.

There are many counts of this clonotype. This chain joins TRBV27 and TRBJ2-7; D remains unclear. The CDR3 contains 13 residues. The germline CDR1 and CDR2 sequences are MNHEY and SMNVEV (reference sequence). Trimming pared 3 bases from V and 1 base from J, leaving 7 bases between. CDR3 sequence (DNA): TGTGCCAGCAGTTTGCACAGTTCCTACGAGCAGTACTTC. Its translation: CASSLHSSYEQYF.

This clonotype was counted ten times or more. The chain employs TRBV12-3 or TRBV12-4 and TRBJ2-1; D tentatively fits TRBD1 or TRBD2 (5 bases each). The CDR3 has 17 residues. Between the trimmed V and J ends, which lost 7 bases and 9 bases, there was a span of 28 bases. The CDR3: CASNEGKPGLFRSEQFF. CDR3 sequence (DNA): TGTGCCAGCAATGAGGGGAAACCGGGCCTGTTTCGGAGTGAGCAGTTCTTC.

This clonotype was found many times. The V gene is TRBV6-5, the J gene TRBJ1-5; no definite D call. The CDR3 contains 14 residues. Germline CDR1 and CDR2: MNHEY and SVGAGI. Trimming removed 6 bases at V and 0 bases at J, with 9 bases between. Written as DNA, the CDR3 is TGTGCCAGCAGACCACTGGGTAGCAATCAGCCCCAGCATTTT. Encoded protein: CASRPLGSNQPQHF.

At least ten counts were recorded for this clonotype. V usage is TRBV28 and J usage is TRBJ2-6; 8 bases are a match to TRBD1. After removal of 4 bases from V and 2 bases from J, the junction contained 10 bases not matched to a gene. In germline, CDR1 is MDHEN, CDR2 SYDVKM. This CDR3 is 18 amino acids long. The CDR3 loop is CASSSPLIQGAGANVLTF. The CDR3 nucleotides are TGTGCCAGCAGTTCCCCTTTGATACAGGGGGCTGGGGCCAACGTCCTGACTTTC.

This clonotype has a handful of counts. CDR3 sequence: CASSSLRGREKLFF. CDR3 DNA: TGTGCCAGCAGCTCCTTGAGGGGGCGCGAAAAACTGTTTTTT. The chain links TRBV11-2 to TRBJ1-4; 7 positions agree with TRBD1. The ends lost 4 bases at V and 8 bases at J; junction bases unmatched: 7. The CDR3 is made up of 14 amino acids. Germline V lookup: CDR1 SGHAT, CDR2 FQNNGV.

This clonotype was counted a few times. The chain combines TRBV20-1 with TRBJ2-7, with unresolved D. Trimming shortened V by 5 bases and J by 6 bases, and 14 bases separated the two germline ends. In germline, CDR1 is DFQATT, CDR2 SNEGSKA (reference sequence). The CDR3 spans 12 residues. CDR3 in amino acids: CSAPHVSGEQYF. CDR3 coding DNA: TGCAGTGCTCCCCACGTCTCCGGCGAGCAGTACTTC.

The chain employs TRBV4-2 and TRBJ1-1; D may be TRBD1 (5 bases). The germline gives CDR1 LGHNA, CDR2 YNFKEQ. Trimming took off 7 bases at V and 6 bases at J, with 18 bases between the two ends. The CDR3 runs to 14 residues. The CDR3 protein is CASTRSQGDPEAFF. The CDR3 coding sequence is TGTGCCAGCACCCGATCCCAGGGAGACCCTGAAGCTTTCTTT.

This clonotype was counted at least ten times. The rearrangement joins TRBV7-2 to TRBJ2-3; D gene ambiguous. The CDR3 loop spans 15 amino acids. CDR1 and CDR2 from the germline V gene are SGHTA and FQGNSA. Between the trimmed V and J ends, which lost 4 bases and 0 bases, there was a span of 11 bases. Here the CDR3 reads CASSSTGRSTDTQYF. CDR3 DNA: TGTGCCAGCAGCTCAACTGGCAGAAGCACAGATACGCAGTATTTT.

This chain uses TRBV20-1 with TRBJ2-7, with 8 nucleotides matching TRBD2. The germline gives CDR1 DFQATT, CDR2 SNEGSKA (reference sequence). The J segment lost 1 base and the V segment lost 3 bases, leaving 5 bases of the junction unmatched. This CDR3 is built from 14 residues. In nucleotides, the CDR3 is TGCAGTGCTAGGCAGCGGGAGTGGTCCTACGAGCAGTACTTC. Amino acids: CSARQREWSYEQYF.

DNA of the CDR3: TGTGCCACCAGGCCGGACGGAAGGGACACTGAAGCTTTCTTT. Protein: CATRPDGRDTEAFF. The gene calls are TRBV24-1 and TRBJ1-1; no definite D call. Trimming shortened V by 7 bases and J by 3 bases, and 14 bases separated the two germline ends. CDR3 size: 14 residues. The germline V gene encodes CDR1 KGHDR and CDR2 SFDVKD.

This clonotype was recorded many times. V usage is TRBV5-1 and J usage is TRBJ1-4; the D is unclear. The V end was cut by 0 bases, the J end by 5 bases, with 8 bases between. Per the germline V gene, CDR1 is SGHRS and CDR2 is YFSETQ. The CDR3 loop spans 14 amino acids. CDR3: CASSLEHGNEKLFF. CDR3 nucleotides: TGCGCCAGCAGCTTGGAACATGGCAATGAAAAACTGTTTTTT.

The sample holds many counts of this clonotype. The chain couples TRBV28 to TRBJ2-7; D unclear. The CDR3 length is 12 residues. CDR1 is MDHEN, CDR2 SYDVKM, per germline. V lost 2 bases, J lost 9 bases, and 11 bases lay in between. The CDR3 coding sequence is TGTGCCAGCAGTTTAAGGGAATCCGGGCAGTACTTC. Its translation: CASSLRESGQYF.

In this sample, this clonotype turned up a few times. The genes are TRBV18 and TRBJ1-4, with D hard to call. CDR3 length equals 15 residues. The ends were cut back, 2 bases at V and 8 bases at J, with 15 bases in the middle. Per germline, CDR1 KGHSH and CDR2 LQKENI. CDR3 loop: CASSPSPSQAEKLFF. The CDR3 coding sequence is TGTGCCAGCTCACCATCTCCTTCGCAGGCGGAAAAACTGTTTTTT.